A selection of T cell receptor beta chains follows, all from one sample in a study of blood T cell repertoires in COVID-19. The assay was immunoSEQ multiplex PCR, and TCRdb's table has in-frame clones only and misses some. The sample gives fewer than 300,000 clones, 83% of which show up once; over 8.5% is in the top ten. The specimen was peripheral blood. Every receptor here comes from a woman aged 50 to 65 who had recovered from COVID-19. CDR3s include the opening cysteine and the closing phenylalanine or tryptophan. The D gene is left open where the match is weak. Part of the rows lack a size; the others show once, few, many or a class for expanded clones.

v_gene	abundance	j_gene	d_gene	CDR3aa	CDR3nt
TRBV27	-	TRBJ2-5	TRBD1	CASCPQTGWQTQYF	TGTGCCAGCTGCCCGCAGACAGGGTGGCAGACCCAGTACTTC
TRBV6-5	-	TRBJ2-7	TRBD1	CASRQGQGFTYEQYF	TGTGCCAGCAGGCAAGGACAGGGGTTCACCTACGAGCAGTACTTC
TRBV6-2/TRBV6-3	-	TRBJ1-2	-	CASSHGQNYGYTF	TGTGCCAGCAGCCACGGACAGAACTATGGCTACACCTTC
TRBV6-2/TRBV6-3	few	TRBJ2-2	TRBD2	CASSHPGLAGGTPGELFF	TGTGCCAGCAGTCACCCGGGACTAGCGGGGGGGACCCCCGGGGAGCTGTTTTTT
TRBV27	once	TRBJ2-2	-	CASSFTRRSDTGELFF	TGTGCCAGCAGCTTTACCAGGAGGTCGGACACCGGGGAGCTGTTTTTT
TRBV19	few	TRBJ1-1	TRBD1	CASSQDRATTEAFF	TGTGCCAGTAGTCAGGACAGGGCTACCACTGAAGCTTTCTTT
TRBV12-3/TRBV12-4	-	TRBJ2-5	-	CASSLGEETQYF	TGTGCCAGCAGTTTAGGGGAGGAGACCCAGTACTTC
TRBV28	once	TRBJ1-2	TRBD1	CASRGQGNYGYTF	TGTGCCAGCAGGGGACAGGGCAACTATGGCTACACCTTC
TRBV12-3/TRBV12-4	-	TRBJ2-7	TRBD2	CASRPSGRYEQYF	TGTGCCAGCCGGCCTAGCGGGCGCTACGAGCAGTACTTC
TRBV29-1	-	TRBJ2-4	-	CSVEGSRNIQYF	TGCAGCGTTGAAGGCTCCAGGAACATTCAGTACTTC
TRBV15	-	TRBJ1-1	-	CATSRGGGGGWPEAFF	TGTGCCACCAGCAGAGGTGGGGGCGGGGGGTGGCCTGAAGCTTTCTTT
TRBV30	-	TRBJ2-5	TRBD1	CAWNRAQGSGTQYF	TGTGCCTGGAACCGCGCACAGGGGAGTGGGACCCAGTACTTC
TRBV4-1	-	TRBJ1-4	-	CASSLDTGKGGEKLFF	TGCGCCAGCAGCCTGGACACAGGGAAGGGTGGTGAAAAACTGTTTTTT
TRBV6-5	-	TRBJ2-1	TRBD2	CASSSIAGLEQFF	TGTGCCAGCAGTTCCATAGCGGGGCTTGAGCAGTTCTTC
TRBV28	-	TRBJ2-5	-	CASSLLAGGSQETQYF	TGTGCCAGCAGTTTATTGGCTGGCGGCAGTCAAGAGACCCAGTACTTC
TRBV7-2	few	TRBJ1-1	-	CASSFRANTEAFF	TGTGCCAGCAGCTTCAGGGCGAACACTGAAGCTTTCTTT
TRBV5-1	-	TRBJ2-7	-	CASSEQGFYEQYF	TGCGCCAGCAGTGAACAGGGATTCTACGAGCAGTACTTC
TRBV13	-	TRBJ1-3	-	CASSLRTGISGNTIYF	TGTGCCAGCAGCTTACGGACGGGAATCTCTGGAAACACCATATATTTT
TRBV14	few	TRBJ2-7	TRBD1	CASSQEDRGYYEQYF	TGTGCCAGCAGCCAAGAGGACAGGGGATACTACGAGCAGTACTTC
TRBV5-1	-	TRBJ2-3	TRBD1	CASSLASGGTDTQYF	TGCGCCAGCAGCTTGGCCTCAGGGGGAACAGATACGCAGTATTTT
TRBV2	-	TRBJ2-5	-	CASIGRGQETQYF	TGTGCCAGCATCGGTCGGGGGCAAGAGACCCAGTACTTC
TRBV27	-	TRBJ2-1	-	CASNSRGRGDYNEQFF	TGTGCCAGCAACTCCCGAGGCAGGGGGGATTACAATGAGCAGTTCTTC
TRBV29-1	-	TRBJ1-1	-	CSAGEADTEAFF	TGCAGCGCTGGGGAGGCGGACACTGAAGCTTTCTTT
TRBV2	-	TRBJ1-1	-	CASRAGTPDTEAFF	TGTGCCAGCAGGGCAGGCACCCCCGACACTGAAGCTTTCTTT
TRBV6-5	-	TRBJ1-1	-	CASSSNRVNTEAFF	TGTGCCAGCAGTTCAAACAGGGTGAACACTGAAGCTTTCTTT
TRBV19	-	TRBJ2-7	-	CASRPNRVTGEQYF	TGTGCCAGTAGGCCAAACAGGGTGACGGGTGAGCAGTACTTC
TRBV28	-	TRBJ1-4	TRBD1	CASSQGQGRGKLFF	TGTGCCAGCAGCCAGGGACAGGGAAGGGGAAAACTGTTTTTT
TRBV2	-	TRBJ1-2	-	CASSEMQVGAGGYTF	TGTGCCAGCAGTGAGATGCAGGTGGGGGCAGGGGGCTACACCTTC
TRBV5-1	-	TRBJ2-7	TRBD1	CASSARDRGLGEQYF	TGCGCCAGCAGCGCCCGGGACAGGGGGCTTGGCGAGCAGTACTTC
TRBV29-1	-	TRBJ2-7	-	CSVAPGSSSYEQYF	TGCAGCGTTGCCCCGGGGTCTAGCTCCTACGAGCAGTACTTC
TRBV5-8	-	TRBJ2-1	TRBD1	CASSLAGTGYTPFYNEQFF	TGTGCCAGCAGCTTGGCAGGGACAGGGTATACTCCGTTCTACAATGAGCAGTTCTTC
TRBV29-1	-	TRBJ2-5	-	CSVGGLQETQYF	TGCAGCGTTGGGGGGCTACAAGAGACCCAGTACTTC
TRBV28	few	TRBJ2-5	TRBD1	CASSLTQGAKTQYF	TGTGCCAGCAGTCTAACCCAGGGGGCGAAGACCCAGTACTTC
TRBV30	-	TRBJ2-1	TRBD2	CAWRVMTSGRAGEQFF	TGTGCCTGGAGGGTAATGACTAGCGGGAGGGCCGGTGAGCAGTTCTTC
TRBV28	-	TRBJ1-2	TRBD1	CASSLLQWGTGFKYGYTF	TGTGCCAGCAGTTTGCTCCAGTGGGGGACAGGGTTTAAGTATGGCTACACCTTC
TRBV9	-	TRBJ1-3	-	CASSVGVMGTTGNTIYF	TGTGCCAGCAGCGTAGGTGTGATGGGGACAACTGGAAACACCATATATTTT
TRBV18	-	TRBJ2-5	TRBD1	CASSPQVQGRETQYF	TGTGCCAGCTCACCACAAGTACAGGGGCGGGAGACCCAGTACTTC
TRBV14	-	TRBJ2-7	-	CASSQEGQSEQYF	TGTGCCAGCAGCCAAGAGGGGCAATCCGAGCAGTACTTC
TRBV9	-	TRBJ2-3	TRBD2	CASSALAGAGDTQYF	TGTGCCAGCAGCGCTCTAGCGGGGGCGGGGGATACGCAGTATTTT
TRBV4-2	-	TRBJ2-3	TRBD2	CASSQVVGLAITDTQYF	TGTGCCAGCAGCCAAGTGGTGGGACTAGCCATCACAGATACGCAGTATTTT
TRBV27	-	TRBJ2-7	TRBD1	CASSLTYRGYEQYF	TGTGCCAGCAGTTTAACGTACAGGGGGTACGAGCAGTACTTC
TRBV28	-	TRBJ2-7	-	CASSLPTYEQYF	TGTGCCAGCAGCCTACCCACCTACGAGCAGTACTTC
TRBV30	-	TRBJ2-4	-	CAWSAAGPGIQYF	TGTGCCTGGAGTGCGGCGGGGCCCGGCATTCAGTACTTC
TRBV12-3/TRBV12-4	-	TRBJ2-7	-	CASSGSPEQYF	TGTGCCAGCAGCGGGTCTCCGGAGCAGTACTTC
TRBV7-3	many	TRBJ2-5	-	CASSLIGTPQETQYF	TGTGCCAGCAGCTTAATAGGGACACCACAAGAGACCCAGTACTTC
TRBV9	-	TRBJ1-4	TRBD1	CASSATGNEKLFF	TGTGCCAGCAGCGCGACAGGGAACGAAAAACTGTTTTTT
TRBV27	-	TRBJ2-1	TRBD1	CASSFPVDRGQNEQFF	TGTGCCAGCAGTTTTCCAGTGGACAGGGGACAAAATGAGCAGTTCTTC
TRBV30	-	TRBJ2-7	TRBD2	CAAGERGGEQYF	TGTGCCGCCGGGGAACGGGGAGGGGAGCAGTACTTC
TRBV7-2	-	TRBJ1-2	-	CASSLALAQGYTF	TGTGCCAGCAGCTTAGCGTTGGCCCAGGGCTACACCTTC
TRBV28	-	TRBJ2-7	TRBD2	CATLGEGSPEQYF	TGTGCCACCCTCGGGGAGGGCTCCCCCGAGCAGTACTTC
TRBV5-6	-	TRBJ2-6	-	CASSLVRSSGANVLTF	TGTGCCAGCAGCCTGGTAAGGAGCTCTGGGGCCAACGTCCTGACTTTC
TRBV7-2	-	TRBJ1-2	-	CASSASAGGGYTF	TGTGCCAGCAGCGCATCAGCGGGGGGCGGCTACACCTTC
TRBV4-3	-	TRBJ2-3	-	CASSQERVTDTQYF	TGCGCCAGCAGCCAAGAACGAGTCACAGATACGCAGTATTTT
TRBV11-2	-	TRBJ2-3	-	CASSSTTGADTQYF	TGTGCCAGCAGTTCCACGACCGGGGCAGATACGCAGTATTTT
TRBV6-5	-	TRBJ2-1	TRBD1	CASSKTGTGVEQFF	TGTGCCAGCAGTAAAACCGGGACAGGGGTTGAGCAGTTCTTC
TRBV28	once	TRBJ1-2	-	CASRPGNYGYTF	TGTGCCAGCAGGCCAGGGAACTATGGCTACACCTTC
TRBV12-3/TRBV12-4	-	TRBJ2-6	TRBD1	CASSGTGPNVLTF	TGTGCCAGCAGTGGGACAGGGCCCAACGTCCTGACTTTC